This record concerns one TCR beta chain sequence. CDR3 length equals 14 residues. V was pared by 0 bases and J by 4 bases, with 10 bases between. The V gene's germline CDR1 is GTSNPN and CDR2 SVGIG (reference sequence). This specimen comes from a study of patients and donors after allogeneic stem cell transplantation. TCRdb reprocessed the RT-PCR reads with MiXCR, giving one entry per CDR3 protein. Found here are 900,000 to 1,000,000 distinct CDR3 sequences, about 20% of them singletons; the top ten hold roughly 6%. The specimen was blood, either unsorted or a sorted T cell fraction (not recorded which). The V and J genes are TRBV30 and TRBJ1-5; D possibly corresponds to TRBD1 (6 bases). The clonotype was recovered from a human donor who was either an allogeneic HSCT recipient or a stem cell or donor lymphocyte infusion donor (not recorded which). It is not recorded whose cells these are; they may come from a transplant donor. In nucleotides, the CDR3 is TGTGCCTGGAGTGTGGGAGGGGGAAATCAGCCCCAGCATTTT. Translated: CAWSVGGGNQPQHF. Complete variable domain (other parts from reference TRBV30 and TRBJ1-5): SQTIHQWPATLVQPVGSPLSLECTVEGTSNPNLYWYRQAAGRGLQLLFYSVGIGQISSEVPQNLSASRPQDRQFILSSKKLLLSDSGFYLCAWSVGGGNQPQHFGDGTRLSIL.